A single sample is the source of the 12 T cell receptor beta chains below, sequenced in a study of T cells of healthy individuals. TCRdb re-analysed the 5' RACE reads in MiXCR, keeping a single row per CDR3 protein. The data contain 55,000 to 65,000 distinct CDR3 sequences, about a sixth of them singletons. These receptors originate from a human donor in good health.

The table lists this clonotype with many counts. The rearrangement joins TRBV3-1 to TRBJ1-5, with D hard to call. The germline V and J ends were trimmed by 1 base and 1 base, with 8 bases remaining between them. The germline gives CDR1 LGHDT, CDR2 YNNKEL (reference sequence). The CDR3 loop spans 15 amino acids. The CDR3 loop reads CASSQVLGSNQPQHF. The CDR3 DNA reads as TGTGCCAGCAGCCAAGTCCTAGGGAGCAATCAGCCCCAGCATTTT.

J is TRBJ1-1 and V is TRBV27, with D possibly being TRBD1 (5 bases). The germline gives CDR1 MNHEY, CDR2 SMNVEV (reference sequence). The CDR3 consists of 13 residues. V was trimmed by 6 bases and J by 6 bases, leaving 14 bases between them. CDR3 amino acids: CASSPDSIAEAFF. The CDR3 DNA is TGTGCCAGCAGCCCAGACAGCATCGCTGAAGCTTTCTTT.

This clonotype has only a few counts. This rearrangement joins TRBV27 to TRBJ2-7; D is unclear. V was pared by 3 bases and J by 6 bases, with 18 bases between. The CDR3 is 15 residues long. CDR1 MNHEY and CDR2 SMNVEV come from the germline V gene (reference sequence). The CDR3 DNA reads TGTGCCAGCAGTTTGTTGTGGGCGCAGGCGAGCGAGCAGTACTTC. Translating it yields CASSLLWAQASEQYF.

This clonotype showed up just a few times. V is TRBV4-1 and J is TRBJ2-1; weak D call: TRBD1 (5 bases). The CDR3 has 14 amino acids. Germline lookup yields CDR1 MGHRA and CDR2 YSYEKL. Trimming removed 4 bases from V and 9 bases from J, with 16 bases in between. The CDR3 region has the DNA TGCGCCAGCAGCCCCGGTCCCAGGGTGGGTGAGCAGTTCTTC. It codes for CASSPGPRVGEQFF.

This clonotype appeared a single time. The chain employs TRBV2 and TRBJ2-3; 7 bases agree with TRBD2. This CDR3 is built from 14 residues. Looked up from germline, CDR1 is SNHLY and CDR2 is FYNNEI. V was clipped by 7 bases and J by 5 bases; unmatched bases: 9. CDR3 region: CASILSGTLDTQYF. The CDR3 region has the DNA TGTGCCAGCATACTAAGCGGGACCCTAGATACGCAGTATTTT.

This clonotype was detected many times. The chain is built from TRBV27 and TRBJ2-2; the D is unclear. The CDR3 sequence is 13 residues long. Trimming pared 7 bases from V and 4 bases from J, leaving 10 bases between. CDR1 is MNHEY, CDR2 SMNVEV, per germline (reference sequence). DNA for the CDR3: TGTGCCAGCACCCCTGGGTCCACCGGGGAGCTGTTTTTT. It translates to CASTPGSTGELFF.

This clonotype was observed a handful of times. Here the CDR3 reads CSARGDRTSTYEQYF. CDR3 DNA: TGCAGTGCTAGAGGGGACCGGACTAGCACCTACGAGCAGTACTTC. The chain carries TRBV20-1 and TRBJ2-7; 8 bases agree with TRBD2. Losses at the gene ends were 1 base for V and 2 bases for J; bases not matched to a gene: 7. Germline V lookup: CDR1 DFQATT, CDR2 SNEGSKA (reference sequence). CDR3 size: 15 residues.

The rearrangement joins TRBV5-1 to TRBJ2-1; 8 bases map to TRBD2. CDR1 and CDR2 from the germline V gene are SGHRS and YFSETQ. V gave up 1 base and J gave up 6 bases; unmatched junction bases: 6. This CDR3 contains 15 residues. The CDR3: CASSLSREGPNEQFF. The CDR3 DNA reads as TGCGCCAGCAGCTTGTCCCGGGAGGGCCCCAATGAGCAGTTCTTC.

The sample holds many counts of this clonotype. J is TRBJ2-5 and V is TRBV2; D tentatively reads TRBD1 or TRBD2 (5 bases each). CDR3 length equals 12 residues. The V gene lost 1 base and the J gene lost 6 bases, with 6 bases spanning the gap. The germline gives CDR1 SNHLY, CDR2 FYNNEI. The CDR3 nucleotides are TGTGCCAGCAGTGAAGGGGACCAGACCCAGTACTTC. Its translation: CASSEGDQTQYF.

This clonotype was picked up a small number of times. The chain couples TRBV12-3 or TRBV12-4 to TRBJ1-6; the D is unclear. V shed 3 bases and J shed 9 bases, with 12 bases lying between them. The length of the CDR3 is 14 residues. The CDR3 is CASSLHGESSPLHF. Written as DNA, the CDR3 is TGTGCCAGCAGTTTGCACGGCGAGAGTTCACCCCTCCACTTT.

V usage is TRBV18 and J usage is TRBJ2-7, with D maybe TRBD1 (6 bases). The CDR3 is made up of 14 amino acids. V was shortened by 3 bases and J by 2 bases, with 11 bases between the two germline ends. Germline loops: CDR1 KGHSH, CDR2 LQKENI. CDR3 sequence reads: CASSPTGSAYEQYF. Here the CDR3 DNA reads TGTGCCAGCTCACCTACAGGGTCCGCCTACGAGCAGTACTTC.

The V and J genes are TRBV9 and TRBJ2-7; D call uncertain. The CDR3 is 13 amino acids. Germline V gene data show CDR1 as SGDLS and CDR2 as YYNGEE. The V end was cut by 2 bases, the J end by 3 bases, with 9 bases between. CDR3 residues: CASSVGLGYEQYF. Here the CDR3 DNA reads TGTGCCAGCAGCGTGGGTCTGGGCTACGAGCAGTACTTC.